Shown below are 27 T cell receptor beta chains from a single sample sequenced in a study of control samples from healthy donors and cancer patients. Repertoires were generated with immunoSEQ multiplex PCR, while TCRdb's copy carries only in-frame clones and drops some. Of 120,000 or so clones detected, around 86% appear once; the ten largest clones hold 8% to 9%. The sample consisted of blood. The receptors shown here come from a man aged 35 to 55 in good health.

This rearrangement joins TRBV7-8 to TRBJ2-5; TRBD1 aligns across 8 bases. There are 14 residues in the CDR3. Trimming at V came to 6 bases and at J to 2 bases, leaving 5 bases not matched to a gene. Germline V gene data show CDR1 as SGHVS and CDR2 as FQNEAQ. The CDR3 coding sequence is TGTGCCAGCAGTTCCGGGACAGGTCAAGAGACCCAGTACTTC. Protein sequence: CASSSGTGQETQYF.

There are a few counts of this clone. The chain has TRBV29-1 and TRBJ2-1; 12 bases are a match to TRBD1. CDR3 length equals 13 residues. The germline V gene encodes CDR1 SQVTM and CDR2 ANQGSEA. The ends lost 6 bases at V and 8 bases at J; junction bases unmatched: 5. The CDR3 sequence is CSVGQGAVDEQFF. For the CDR3, the DNA is TGCAGCGTGGGACAGGGGGCAGTCGATGAGCAGTTCTTC.

The rearrangement joins TRBV7-3 to TRBJ1-5; D is perhaps TRBD1 (5 bases). Germline V gives CDR1 SGHTA, CDR2 FQGTGA. Trimming removed 5 bases from V and 6 bases from J, with 14 bases in between. This CDR3 spans 14 amino acids. The CDR3 region is CASSPGGGSQPQHF. In DNA, the CDR3 is TGTGCCAGCAGCCCCGGGGGGGGATCTCAGCCCCAGCATTTT.

The chain is built from TRBV3-1 (or the pseudogene TRBV3-2) and TRBJ2-7, with D perhaps matching TRBD1 (7 bases). CDR1 is LGHDT and CDR2 is YNNKEL in the germline V gene (reference sequence). CDR3 length: 17 amino acids. Trimming took off 0 bases at V and 5 bases at J, with 20 bases between the two ends. The CDR3 coding sequence is TGTGCCAGCAGCCAAGATACAGGGGAGGAAGATGACCACGAGCAGTACTTC. Translation: CASSQDTGEEDDHEQYF.

The CDR3 coding sequence is TGCAGCGTTCGGGACAACGGCGGGGAGCTGTTTTTT. It codes for CSVRDNGGELFF. V is TRBV29-1 and J is TRBJ2-2, with D perhaps TRBD1 (6 bases). V lost 5 bases to trimming and J lost 7 bases, with 11 bases between them. The CDR3 contains 12 residues. CDR1 and CDR2 from the germline V gene are SQVTM and ANQGSEA.

The V and J genes are TRBV24-1 and TRBJ1-2, with D perhaps matching TRBD1 (6 bases). CDR1 and CDR2 (germline): KGHDR, SFDVKD. The germline V and J ends were trimmed by 4 bases and 5 bases, with 16 bases remaining between them. The CDR3 is made up of 15 amino acids. In DNA form, the CDR3 reads TGTGCCACCAGTGAACGGACAGTCGGGGGGTATGGCTACACCTTC. Protein product: CATSERTVGGYGYTF.

The chain couples TRBV19 to TRBJ1-1, with a weak D call TRBD1 (5 bases). The CDR3 is made up of 14 amino acids. V dropped 5 bases and J dropped 12 bases, with 22 bases sitting between them. Germline V gene data show CDR1 as LNHDA and CDR2 as SQIVND (reference sequence). CDR3 nucleotides: TGTGCCAGTAGTTCCACCGGGACCCAACTCGATACTTTCTTT. It specifies CASSSTGTQLDTFF. The full variable domain, with the rest looked up from reference TRBV19 and TRBJ1-1, is DGGITQSPKYLFRKEGQNVTLSCEQNLNHDAMYWYRQDPGQGLRLIYYSQIVNDFQKGDIAEGYSVSREKKESFPLTVTSAQKNPTAFYLCASSSTGTQLDTFFGQGTRLTVV.

The chain has TRBV5-4 and TRBJ1-2; D is unclear. The V end lost 5 bases, the J end lost 3 bases, and 11 bases lay between the germline ends. CDR1 and CDR2 (germline): SGHNT, YYREEE (reference sequence). This CDR3 region has 13 residues. The DNA for the CDR3 is TGTGCCAGCAGTTTCGGACGGGACTATGGCTACACCTTC. This gives the protein CASSFGRDYGYTF.

The rearrangement links TRBV12-3 or TRBV12-4 to TRBJ1-5; 9 bases fit TRBD1. This CDR3 has 13 residues. Losses at the gene ends were 7 bases for V and 7 bases for J; bases not matched to a gene: 5. The CDR3 DNA is TGTGCCAGCAAGGGGACAGGGTGGCAGCCCCAGCATTTT. It translates to CASKGTGWQPQHF.

The V gene is TRBV4-2, the J gene TRBJ2-5; no clear D gene. Germline loops: CDR1 LGHNA, CDR2 YNFKEQ. V was cut by 0 bases and J by 4 bases, with 9 bases left in between. The CDR3 totals 14 residues. The CDR3: CASSQDRALETQYF. The CDR3, as DNA: TGTGCCAGCAGCCAAGATAGGGCTTTAGAGACCCAGTACTTC.

V gene TRBV6-5 combines with J gene TRBJ1-5; the match to TRBD1 covers 7 bases. Germline lookup yields CDR1 MNHEY and CDR2 SVGAGI. V shed 6 bases, J shed 7 bases, and the junction held 9 bases outside the gene matches. This CDR3 contains 14 residues. CDR3 bases: TGTGCCAGCAGGGGTACAGGGGAGGCACAGCCCCAGCATTTT. Amino acids: CASRGTGEAQPQHF.

The rearrangement joins TRBV29-1 to TRBJ2-3; the D is unclear. The germline V and J ends were trimmed by 5 bases and 1 base, with 10 bases remaining between them. CDR3 length equals 13 residues. The germline CDR1 and CDR2 sequences are SQVTM and ANQGSEA. The CDR3 protein is CSVHWKRTDTQYF. The CDR3 nucleotides read TGCAGCGTTCACTGGAAACGCACAGATACGCAGTATTTT.

This chain uses TRBV6-5 with TRBJ2-2, with D possibly being TRBD2 (5 bases). Germline CDR1 reads MNHEY; CDR2 reads SVGAGI. Trimming shortened V by 6 bases and J by 4 bases, and 15 bases separated the two germline ends. CDR3 length equals 15 residues. The CDR3 nucleotides read TGTGCCAGCAGATACGGACTGCTGGGCACCGGGGAGCTGTTTTTT. Protein sequence: CASRYGLLGTGELFF.

The V call is TRBV18, the J call TRBJ1-2; the D gene is possibly TRBD1 (5 bases). The CDR3 sequence is 18 residues long. CDR1 is KGHSH and CDR2 is LQKENI in the germline V gene. V was clipped by 0 bases and J by 0 bases, with 17 bases between them. CDR3 sequence (DNA): TGTGCCAGCTCACCACCCGGGGGAAGGCTCACAGCTAACTATGGCTACACCTTC. Protein: CASSPPGGRLTANYGYTF. The full variable domain, completed using reference TRBV18 and TRBJ1-2, is NAGVMQNPRHLVRRRGQEARLRCSPMKGHSHVYWYRQLPEEGLKFMVYLQKENIIDESGMPKERFSAEFPKEGPSILRIQQVVRGDSAAYFCASSPPGGRLTANYGYTFGSGTRLTVV.

The chain combines TRBV12-3 or TRBV12-4 with TRBJ2-5, with D perhaps matching TRBD1 or TRBD2 (5 bases each). The CDR3 covers 11 residues. Trimming took off 5 bases at V and 9 bases at J, with 10 bases between the two ends. CDR3 nucleotide sequence: TGTGCCAGCAGTACCCGAGGGGCCCAGTACTTC. This gives the protein CASSTRGAQYF.

The J gene is TRBJ1-1, the V gene TRBV5-1; maybe TRBD1 (5 bases). V was pared by 0 bases and J by 0 bases, with 12 bases between. The CDR3 consists of 16 residues. Germline V CDR1 and CDR2: SGHRS, YFSETQ. CDR3 DNA: TGCGCCAGCAGCTTGGAGGGGTTAGCTGTGAACACTGAAGCTTTCTTT. Encoded protein: CASSLEGLAVNTEAFF. Together with reference TRBV5-1 and TRBJ1-1, the CDR3 gives the full variable domain: KAGVTQTPRYLIKTRGQQVTLSCSPISGHRSVSWYQQTPGQGLQFLFEYFSETQRNKGNFPGRFSGRQFSNSRSEMNVSTLELGDSALYLCASSLEGLAVNTEAFFGQGTRLTVV.

The V gene is TRBV6-2 or TRBV6-3, the J gene TRBJ2-3, with 11 bases lining up with TRBD2. V shed 3 bases, J shed 2 bases, and the junction held 1 base outside the gene matches. Germline loops: CDR1 MNHEY, CDR2 SVGEGT. This CDR3 region has 15 residues. The CDR3 DNA sequence: TGTGCCAGCAGTTATAGCGGGGGGGCCACAGATACGCAGTATTTT. As protein: CASSYSGGATDTQYF.

This sequence joins TRBV6-5 and TRBJ1-2; TRBD1 aligns across 7 bases. The CDR3 totals 14 residues. V was clipped by 6 bases and J by 5 bases; unmatched bases: 9. Germline CDR1 MNHEY, CDR2 SVGAGI. DNA of the CDR3: TGTGCCAGCAGCCGGGACGCAGGGGGTTATGGCTACACCTTC. It is translated as CASSRDAGGYGYTF.

The V gene is TRBV11-3, the J gene TRBJ2-7; no reliable D call. The germline V gene has CDR1 SGHNT and CDR2 YENEEA. This CDR3 has 12 amino acids. Trimming pared 0 bases from V and 5 bases from J, leaving 5 bases between. CDR3 in amino acids: CASSLEGHEQYF. The CDR3 nucleotides are TGTGCCAGCAGCTTAGAAGGCCACGAGCAGTACTTC.

By sample fraction, this clone is medium-sized (0.01 to 0.1%). This chain connects TRBV24-1 to TRBJ2-3; D may be TRBD2 (6 bases). The V and J ends lost 3 bases and 2 bases respectively, with 11 bases between them. Per germline, CDR1 KGHDR and CDR2 SFDVKD. This CDR3 is built from 15 residues. CDR3 residues: CATSDEPGLTDTQYF. CDR3 DNA: TGTGCCACCAGTGATGAACCGGGACTCACAGATACGCAGTATTTT.

The rearrangement joins TRBV4-3 to TRBJ2-7; unclear D gene. Germline lookup yields CDR1 LGHNA and CDR2 YSLEER. There are 13 residues in the CDR3. V lost 2 bases to trimming and J lost 0 bases, with 5 bases between them. The CDR3 region has the DNA TGCGCCAGCAGCCAAAGCCCCTCCTACGAGCAGTACTTC. This encodes CASSQSPSYEQYF.

The chain carries TRBV10-1 and TRBJ2-2; tentatively, D is TRBD2 (5 bases). The length of the CDR3 is 15 residues. Between the trimmed V and J ends, which lost 4 bases and 1 base, there was a span of 10 bases. CDR1 WNHNN and CDR2 SYGVQD come from the germline V gene (reference sequence). The CDR3 spells CASSGEIRNTGELFF. Written as DNA, the CDR3 is TGCGCCAGCAGTGGGGAGATACGGAACACCGGGGAGCTGTTTTTT.

The CDR3 DNA reads TGTGCCAGCAGCCAAGCGGCAACTCGGCAGTACTTC. Translation: CASSQAATRQYF. The chain combines TRBV3-1 (or the pseudogene TRBV3-2) with TRBJ2-7; D gene unclear. Germline lookup yields CDR1 LGHDT and CDR2 YNNKEL (reference sequence). This CDR3 is built from 12 residues. Trimming took 1 base from V and 9 from J, leaving 10 bases between them.

The chain recombines TRBV19 with TRBJ2-3; either TRBD1 or TRBD2 may fit D (7 bases each). V shed 5 bases and J shed 6 bases, with 21 bases lying between them. Germline V CDR1 and CDR2: LNHDA, SQIVND (reference sequence). The CDR3 has 16 amino acids. The CDR3 protein is CASSSRGQKGGDTQYF. DNA for the CDR3: TGTGCCAGTAGTTCGAGGGGACAGAAGGGAGGGGATACGCAGTATTTT.

The chain recombines TRBV29-1 with TRBJ1-1, with 10 bases aligning to TRBD1. Germline V gene data show CDR1 as SQVTM and CDR2 as ANQGSEA. The V gene end was trimmed by 5 bases and the J gene end by 0 bases; junction bases not matched to a gene: 6. This CDR3 is 15 amino acids long. As DNA, the CDR3 is TGCAGCGTTCGGGACAGGGGAGGGCTGAACACTGAAGCTTTCTTT. This codes for CSVRDRGGLNTEAFF.

The rearrangement uses TRBV7-9 and TRBJ1-4, with a weak D call TRBD1 (6 bases). Germline CDR1 is SEHNR and CDR2 is FQNEAQ (reference sequence). V was trimmed by 4 bases and J by 8 bases, leaving 20 bases between them. The CDR3 is made up of 16 amino acids. CDR3 protein: CASSSGAMGAGEKLFF. CDR3 nucleotides: TGTGCCAGCAGCTCAGGGGCGATGGGAGCGGGGGAAAAACTGTTTTTT. Full variable domain (missing parts from reference TRBV7-9 and TRBJ1-4): DTGVSQNPRHKITKRGQNVTFRCDPISEHNRLYWYRQTLGQGPEFLTYFQNEAQLEKSRLLSDRFSAERPKGSFSTLEIQRTEQGDSAMYLCASSSGAMGAGEKLFFGSGTQLSVL.

V is TRBV6-1 and J is TRBJ1-6; unclear D gene. V shed 3 bases and J shed 10 bases, with 10 bases lying between them. The germline V gene encodes CDR1 MNHNS and CDR2 SASEGT. The CDR3 runs 13 residues. The CDR3 region has the DNA TGTGCCAGCAGTGAGTCCATGGGCTCACCCCTCCACTTT. Amino acid sequence: CASSESMGSPLHF.